The source of this T cell receptor beta chain is a study of early T cells in non-severe SARS-CoV-2 infection. Whole-study results and caveats: Database matching using VDJdb favored anti-spike CD8 responses, with private and CD4 specificities left missing.

Trimming removed 1 base from V and 2 bases from J, with 12 bases in between. This CDR3 contains 15 residues. Germline V gene lookup returns CDR1 MGHRA and CDR2 YSYEKL. This clonotype was counted at least ten times. Its antigen is unidentified. In the library, individual cDNA molecules carried attached unique molecular identifiers. Via MiXCR, TCRdb re-called the 5' RACE reads, giving one row per CDR3 protein. The sample shows around 30,000 distinct CDR3 sequences, 6% to 7% of them seen only once. The origin of this receptor is an adult who was a healthcare worker with PCR-confirmed SARS-CoV-2 infection or an uninfected control (not recorded which). Sequencing used whole blood. The chain employs TRBV4-1 and TRBJ2-7, with a possible D match to TRBD2 (5 bases). The CDR3 spells CASSQGLALTYEQYF. The CDR3 nucleotides are TGCGCCAGCAGCCAAGGGCTAGCCCTAACCTACGAGCAGTACTTC.